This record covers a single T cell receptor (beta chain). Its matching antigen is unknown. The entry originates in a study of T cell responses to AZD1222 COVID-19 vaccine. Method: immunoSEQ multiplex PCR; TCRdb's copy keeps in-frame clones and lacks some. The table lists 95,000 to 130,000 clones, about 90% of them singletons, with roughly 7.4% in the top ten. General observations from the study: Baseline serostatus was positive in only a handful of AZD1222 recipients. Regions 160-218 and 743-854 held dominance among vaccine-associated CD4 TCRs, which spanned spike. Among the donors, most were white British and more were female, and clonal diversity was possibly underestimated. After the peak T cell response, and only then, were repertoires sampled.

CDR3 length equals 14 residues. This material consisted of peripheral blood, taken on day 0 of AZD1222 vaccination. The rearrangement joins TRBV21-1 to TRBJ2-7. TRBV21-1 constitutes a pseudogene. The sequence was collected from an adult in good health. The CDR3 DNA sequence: TGTGCCAGCAGCACCGCCGCCCTCTCCTACGAGCAGTACTTC. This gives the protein CASSTAALSYEQYF.